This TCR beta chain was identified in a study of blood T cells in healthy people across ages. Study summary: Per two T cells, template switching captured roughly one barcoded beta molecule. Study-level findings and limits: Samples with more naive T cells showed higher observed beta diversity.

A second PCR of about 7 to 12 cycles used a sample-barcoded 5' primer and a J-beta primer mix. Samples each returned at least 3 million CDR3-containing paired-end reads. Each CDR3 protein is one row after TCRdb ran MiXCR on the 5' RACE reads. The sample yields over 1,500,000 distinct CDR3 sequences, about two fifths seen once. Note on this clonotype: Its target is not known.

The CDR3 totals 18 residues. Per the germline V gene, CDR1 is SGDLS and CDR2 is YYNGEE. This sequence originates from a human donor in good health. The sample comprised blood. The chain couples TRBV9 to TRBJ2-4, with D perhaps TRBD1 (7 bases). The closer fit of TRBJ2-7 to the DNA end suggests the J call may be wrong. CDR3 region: CASSVKTGTPGGRDEQYF. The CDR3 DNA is TGTGCCAGCAGCGTAAAGACAGGGACTCCCGGGGGACGAGACGAGCAGTACTTC.